This TCR beta chain came from a study of regulatory T cells in long-lasting Graves disease. Specified time point: newly diagnosed GD, antithyroid drugs for less than 3 months. Scientists built the TCR library using RNA that was extracted from PBMCs. Arm-PCR of CDR3 regions and iRepertoire HTBI primers were the basis on which TCR beta libraries were built. TCRdb re-derived calls from the multiplex PCR reads in MiXCR, one entry per CDR3 protein. The sample carries 680,000 or so distinct CDR3 sequences, roughly 15% recorded once. The CDR3 extends over 13 amino acids. V trimming: 4 bases; J trimming: 2 bases; junction bases outside the gene matches: 2. Looked up from germline, CDR1 is GTSNPN and CDR2 is SVGIG (reference sequence). A further study also used this sample, focusing on T cells in Graves' hyperthyroidism and ophthalmopathy.

The V and J genes are TRBV30 and TRBJ1-5, with 7 bases aligning to TRBD1. This receptor was identified in a woman aged 25 to 45 with Graves disease. The specimen was peripheral blood mononuclear cells (PBMCs), collected at new diagnosis, from a patient treated with antithyroid drugs. CDR3 coding DNA: TGTGCCTGGACACAGGGGCGCAATCAGCCCCAGCATTTT. The encoded protein is CAWTQGRNQPQHF.